These 27 T cell receptor beta chains were sequenced from one sample in a study of blood T cells in healthy people across ages. A J-beta primer mix and a sample-barcoded 5' primer were used in a second PCR of roughly 7 to 12 cycles. TCRdb recomputed calls from the 5' RACE reads with MiXCR, one row per CDR3 protein. The data hold approximately 790,000 distinct CDR3 sequences, with under 80% observed a single time. Sequencing used blood. The receptors were gathered from a man aged 25-45 years in good health.

The chain couples TRBV20-1 to TRBJ2-3; D may match TRBD1 or TRBD2 (6 bases each). V lost 3 bases and J 8 bases, leaving 27 bases between the germline ends. Looked up from germline, CDR1 is DFQATT and CDR2 is SNEGSKA (reference sequence). This CDR3 has 17 amino acids. The CDR3 here is CSARRLIGGPTSSTQYF. Written as DNA, the CDR3 is TGCAGTGCTAGGCGATTGATCGGGGGCCCAACCTCCAGTACGCAGTATTTT.

This clonotype has only a few counts. V gene TRBV5-1 combines with J gene TRBJ2-5; D is unresolved. Between the trimmed V and J ends, which lost 0 bases and 4 bases, there was a span of 7 bases. The CDR3 consists of 13 residues. CDR1 and CDR2 (germline): SGHRS, YFSETQ. The CDR3 region has the DNA TGCGCCAGCAGCTTGGACCAAGGAGAGACCCAGTACTTC. Translated: CASSLDQGETQYF.

This clonotype was seen more than once but under ten times. The chain joins TRBV15 to TRBJ2-3; no definite D call. The CDR3 contains 14 residues. The V gene lost 1 base and the J gene lost 0 bases, with 5 bases spanning the gap. Germline loops: CDR1 LNHNV, CDR2 YYDKDF (reference sequence). The CDR3 spells CATSRAGSTDTQYF. The CDR3 region has the DNA TGTGCCACCAGCAGAGCGGGCAGCACAGATACGCAGTATTTT.

The V gene is TRBV6-5, the J gene TRBJ2-5; the D call may be TRBD1 or TRBD2 (5 bases each). This CDR3 is 17 amino acids long. V was cut by 2 bases and J by 4 bases, with 20 bases left in between. The germline V gene encodes CDR1 MNHEY and CDR2 SVGAGI. The CDR3 DNA reads TGTGCCAGCAGTTACGCGACACGGGACCTTGTGGGAGAGACCCAGTACTTC. This sequence encodes CASSYATRDLVGETQYF.

This chain links TRBV7-2 with TRBJ2-1; D is unresolved. CDR3 length equals 16 residues. The V end lost 4 bases, the J end lost 0 bases, and 13 bases lay between the germline ends. The germline V gene has CDR1 SGHTA and CDR2 FQGNSA. Here the CDR3 reads CASSSRAASSYNEQFF. The CDR3, as DNA: TGTGCCAGCAGCTCCCGCGCCGCAAGCTCCTACAATGAGCAGTTCTTC. Combining the CDR3 with reference TRBV7-2 and TRBJ2-1 gives the whole variable domain GAGVSQSPSNKVTEKGKDVELRCDPISGHTALYWYRQSLGQGLEFLIYFQGNSAPDKSGLPSDRFSAERTGGSVSTLTIQRTQQEDSAVYLCASSSRAASSYNEQFFGPGTRLTVL.

V gene TRBV9 combines with J gene TRBJ2-2; D is possibly TRBD1 (6 bases). Germline-derived CDR1 and CDR2 are SGDLS and YYNGEE. Trimming took 4 bases from V and 0 from J, leaving 16 bases between them. The CDR3 sequence is 17 residues long. CDR3 DNA: TGTGCCAGCAGCCCCCGTCTGGGGGCAGCGAACACCGGGGAGCTGTTTTTT. It yields the protein CASSPRLGAANTGELFF.

V is TRBV5-5 and J is TRBJ2-2; 10 nucleotides align to TRBD1. The germline gives CDR1 SGHKS, CDR2 YYEKEE (reference sequence). The CDR3 has 16 residues. V dropped 3 bases and J dropped 1; count of bases not matched to a gene: 3. As DNA, the CDR3 is TGTGCCAGCAGCTCGGGACAGGGGCGGAACACCGGGGAGCTGTTTTTT. Amino acid sequence: CASSSGQGRNTGELFF. Using reference TRBV5-5 and TRBJ2-2 for the parts outside the CDR3, the full variable domain is DAGVTQSPTHLIKTRGQQVTLRCSPISGHKSVSWYQQVLGQGPQFIFQYYEKEERGRGNFPDRFSARQFPNYSSELNVNALLLGDSALYLCASSSGQGRNTGELFFGEGSRLTVL.

The chain employs TRBV5-6 and TRBJ2-3; possible D gene TRBD1, 5 bases. The ends were cut back, 2 bases at V and 3 bases at J, with 13 bases in the middle. From germline, CDR1 is SGHDT and CDR2 YYEEEE. The CDR3 totals 15 residues. CDR3 protein: CASSFAGLRTDTQYF. The CDR3 bases are TGTGCCAGCAGCTTTGCAGGGCTTCGGACAGATACGCAGTATTTT.

The V gene is TRBV20-1, the J gene TRBJ2-3; maybe TRBD2 (5 bases). V gave up 3 bases and J gave up 0 bases, with 10 bases separating them. Germline CDR1 is DFQATT and CDR2 is SNEGSKA (reference sequence). CDR3 size: 14 residues. Here the CDR3 DNA reads TGCAGTGCTAGTGTGGGGAGAAGCACAGATACGCAGTATTTT. Amino acid sequence: CSASVGRSTDTQYF.

V usage is TRBV10-3 and J usage is TRBJ2-3; TRBD2 aligns across 13 bases. Losses at the gene ends were 7 bases for V and 4 bases for J; bases not matched to a gene: 8. The CDR3 totals 16 residues. Germline lookup yields CDR1 ENHRY and CDR2 SYGVKD. CDR3 region: CAITRTSGGSADTQYF. CDR3 coding DNA: TGTGCCATCACTAGGACTAGCGGGGGATCCGCAGATACGCAGTATTTT.

The V gene is TRBV6-5, the J gene TRBJ1-4; a weak D match, TRBD1 (6 bases). Trimming removed 6 bases from V and 6 bases from J, with 11 bases in between. The germline V gene encodes CDR1 MNHEY and CDR2 SVGAGI. This CDR3 has 13 amino acids. The CDR3 is CASRDRTYEKLFF. The CDR3 DNA follows: TGTGCCAGCAGAGACAGGACATATGAAAAACTGTTTTTT.

This chain joins TRBV3-1 and TRBJ2-5, with 11 bases fitting TRBD2. Germline loops: CDR1 LGHDT, CDR2 YNNKEL (reference sequence). V was pared by 0 bases and J by 13 bases, with 4 bases of the junction left unmatched. This CDR3 spans 13 amino acids. CDR3 in amino acids: CASSQDPGTSGYF. The CDR3 DNA follows: TGTGCCAGCAGCCAAGATCCCGGGACTAGCGGGTACTTC.

This chain joins TRBV9 and TRBJ1-2; no clear D gene. V gave up 0 bases and J gave up 8 bases, with 17 bases separating them. Germline V gene data show CDR1 as SGDLS and CDR2 as YYNGEE. The CDR3 runs to 15 residues. For the CDR3, the DNA is TGTGCCAGCAGCGTAGTTGGCTCTACACTTGGCGGCTACACCTTC. It is translated as CASSVVGSTLGGYTF.

V gene TRBV7-8 combines with J gene TRBJ2-1; D uncertain. Germline V gene lookup returns CDR1 SGHVS and CDR2 FQNEAQ. Trimming cost V 3 bases and J 0 bases, with 12 bases left between them. This CDR3 is built from 16 residues. CDR3 nucleotide sequence: TGTGCCAGCAGCTTTCTTCGGTACGGCTCCTACAATGAGCAGTTCTTC. It yields the protein CASSFLRYGSYNEQFF. Looking up the rest from reference TRBV7-8 and TRBJ2-1 gives the full variable domain: GAGVSQSPRYKVAKRGQDVALRCDPISGHVSLFWYQQALGQGPEFLTYFQNEAQLDKSGLPSDRFFAERPEGSVSTLKIQRTQQEDSAVYLCASSFLRYGSYNEQFFGPGTRLTVL.

This clonotype was counted only a few times. This sequence joins TRBV3-1 and TRBJ2-5; no firm D call. Per the germline V gene, CDR1 is LGHDT and CDR2 is YNNKEL (reference sequence). The CDR3 runs 14 residues. V lost 2 bases, J lost 2 bases, and 9 bases lay in between. The CDR3, as DNA: TGTGCCAGCAGCCAAAGGTACAGACAAGAGACCCAGTACTTC. This gives the protein CASSQRYRQETQYF.

The chain combines TRBV7-8 with TRBJ2-3; a weak D match, TRBD2 (6 bases). The V end lost 5 bases, the J end lost 0 bases, and 15 bases lay between the germline ends. CDR1 SGHVS and CDR2 FQNEAQ come from the germline V gene. The CDR3 sequence is 16 residues long. CDR3 residues: CASSPRGNPSTDTQYF. CDR3 bases: TGTGCCAGCAGCCCACGGGGGAACCCCAGCACAGATACGCAGTATTTT.

This chain links TRBV5-1 with TRBJ2-4; D tentatively fits TRBD1 or TRBD2 (5 bases each). The CDR3 totals 12 residues. V shed 8 bases and J shed 3 bases, with 9 bases lying between them. CDR1 is SGHRS, CDR2 YFSETQ, per germline. The CDR3 region has the DNA TGCGCCAGGAGGGGTGTCAAAAACATTCAGTACTTC. Its translation: CARRGVKNIQYF.

The DNA of the CDR3 is TGTGCCAGCAGCCCCCGAGGGGATTACGGCGAGCAGTACTTC. This translates into CASSPRGDYGEQYF. The chain links TRBV6-5 to TRBJ2-4; D could derive from TRBD1 or TRBD2 (5 bases each). The DNA end favors TRBJ2-7, so the J call may be wrong. This CDR3 has 14 residues. CDR1 is MNHEY, CDR2 SVGAGI, per germline.

V is TRBV14 and J is TRBJ2-4; 8 nucleotides align to TRBD2. The end of the DNA fits TRBJ2-7 better, so the J call may be wrong. The CDR3 is made up of 15 amino acids. From germline, CDR1 is SGHDN and CDR2 FVKESK. The CDR3 nucleotides read TGTGCCAGCAGCCACAGAAGCGGGGGCCTATACGAGCAGTACTTC. Its translation is CASSHRSGGLYEQYF.

Only a few counts were recorded for this clonotype. The rearrangement uses TRBV7-3 and TRBJ2-5; D is perhaps TRBD1 (5 bases). V lost 4 bases, J lost 4 bases, and 13 bases lay in between. The CDR3 contains 14 residues. In germline, CDR1 is SGHTA, CDR2 FQGTGA. The CDR3 region is CASSSFPRGETQYF. CDR3 DNA sequence: TGTGCCAGCAGCTCTTTCCCTAGGGGAGAGACCCAGTACTTC.

The chain links TRBV7-2 to TRBJ1-2; 7 nucleotides agree with TRBD1. Germline values: CDR1 SGHTA, CDR2 FQGNSA. CDR3 length: 17 amino acids. With V trimmed by 6 bases and J by 4 bases, 17 bases remained unmatched. In DNA form, the CDR3 reads TGTGCCAGCAGTATCCCGTGTCACAGACAGGGACTCTATGGCTACACCTTC. Translated: CASSIPCHRQGLYGYTF.

This chain joins TRBV9 and TRBJ1-6; D is unresolved. Trimming removed 3 bases from V and 8 bases from J, with 12 bases in between. This CDR3 is 14 amino acids long. Per the germline V gene, CDR1 is SGDLS and CDR2 is YYNGEE. The CDR3: CASSGTAWDSPLHF. CDR3 DNA sequence: TGTGCCAGCAGCGGGACCGCTTGGGATTCACCCCTCCACTTT.

For the CDR3, the DNA is TGCGCCAGCAGCCAAGCTCCTTCGACTAGCGGGGGGGCCTGTGAGCAGTTCTTC. Protein: CASSQAPSTSGGACEQFF. The rearrangement uses TRBV4-1 and TRBJ2-1; 14 bases align to TRBD2. V was clipped by 1 base and J by 9 bases; unmatched bases: 11. In germline, CDR1 is MGHRA, CDR2 YSYEKL. The CDR3 totals 18 residues.

This clonotype has more than one count but fewer than ten. The chain has TRBV6-2 or TRBV6-3 and TRBJ2-7, with D perhaps matching TRBD1 or TRBD2 (6 bases each). The CDR3 sequence is 16 residues long. V was clipped by 6 bases and J by 4 bases, with 22 bases between them. Germline values: CDR1 MNHEY, CDR2 SVGEGT. The CDR3 region has the DNA TGTGCCAGCAGAAACCCCTCGACAGGAGGGGTATACGAGCAGTACTTC. Amino acids: CASRNPSTGGVYEQYF.

This chain links TRBV6-2 or TRBV6-3 with TRBJ1-6, with a weak D call TRBD1 (5 bases). This CDR3 contains 14 residues. Deletions cut 2 bases from V and 7 bases from J, with 9 bases between. Germline assignment: CDR1 MNHEY and CDR2 SVGEGT. CDR3 coding DNA: TGTGCCAGCAGTTACAGGGGTGAGAATTCACCCCTCCACTTT. Translated, it gives CASSYRGENSPLHF.

This clonotype showed up just once. The rearrangement links TRBV4-3 to TRBJ2-1; 11 bases align to TRBD2. The CDR3 spans 17 residues. Trimming took 1 base from V and 3 from J; bases not matched to a gene: 5. Germline V gene lookup returns CDR1 LGHNA and CDR2 YSLEER. CDR3: CASSQGSGGGFYNEQFF. The CDR3 nucleotides are TGCGCCAGCAGCCAAGGTAGCGGGGGGGGCTTCTACAATGAGCAGTTCTTC.

The V and J genes are TRBV4-2 and TRBJ1-2; D is possibly TRBD1 (5 bases). The CDR3 sequence is 13 residues long. CDR1 and CDR2 from the germline V gene are LGHNA and YNFKEQ. Trimming stripped 1 base from V and 9 bases from J, with 12 bases between. CDR3 in amino acids: CASSQAGDGSYTF. As DNA, the CDR3 is TGTGCCAGCAGCCAAGCCGGGGACGGCAGCTACACCTTC.